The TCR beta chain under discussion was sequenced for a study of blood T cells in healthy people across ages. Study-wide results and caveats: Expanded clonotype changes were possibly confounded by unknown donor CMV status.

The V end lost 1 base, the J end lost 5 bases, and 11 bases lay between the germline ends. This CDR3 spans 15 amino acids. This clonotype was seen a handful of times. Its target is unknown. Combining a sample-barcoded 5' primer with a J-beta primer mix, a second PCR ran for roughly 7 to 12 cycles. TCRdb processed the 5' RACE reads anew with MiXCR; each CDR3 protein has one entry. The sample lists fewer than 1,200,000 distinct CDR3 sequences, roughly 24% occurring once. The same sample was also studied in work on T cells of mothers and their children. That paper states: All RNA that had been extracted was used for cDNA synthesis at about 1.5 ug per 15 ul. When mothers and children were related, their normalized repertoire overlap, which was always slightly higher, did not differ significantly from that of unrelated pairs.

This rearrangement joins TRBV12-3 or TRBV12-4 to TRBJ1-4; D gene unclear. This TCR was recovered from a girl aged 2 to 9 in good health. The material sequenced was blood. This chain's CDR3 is CASSLVYDLNEKLFF. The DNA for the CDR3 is TGTGCCAGCAGTTTAGTTTATGATTTGAATGAAAAACTGTTTTTT.